This TCR beta chain comes out of a study of prognosis after radiotherapy for stage I lung cancer. Study as a whole: About five patients had oligometastatic NSCLC after surgical resection of the primary tumor, and 13 to 15 had newly diagnosed primary stage I lung tumors. Points from the study as a whole: Patients given stereotactic body radiation therapy showed fewer unique TCR clones afterward, median roughly 9,900 versus 7,200. A difference in TRBV and TRBJ gene usage was reportedly seen between patients with and without metastases.

Imaging by CT and PET/CT found every patient node-negative, and no patient had prior chemotherapy, radiotherapy or other malignancies. Multiplex PCR, run in two rounds, amplified TCR beta CDR3 from genomic DNA. The first round of PCR was done with primers that matched each TRBV and TRBJ gene. MiXCR was run by TCRdb on the multiplex PCR reads, yielding one entry per CDR3 protein. The table has about 17,000 distinct CDR3 sequences, over 15% seen once. V lost 3 bases and J 2 bases, leaving 14 bases between the germline ends. CDR1 and CDR2 from the germline V gene are LGHNA and YSLEER. The CDR3 runs 15 residues. This clonotype appeared many times. Its antigen is not known.

The V gene is TRBV4-3, the J gene TRBJ2-7; D is possibly TRBD2 (6 bases). Sequenced here: PBMCs, sampled before or after stereotactic body radiation therapy (not recorded which). The sequence derives from a donor of 50 years or more with non-small cell lung cancer. The CDR3 protein is CASSQALGLTYEQYF. CDR3 nucleotides: TGCGCCAGCAGCCAGGCCCTCGGACTAACCTACGAGCAGTACTTC.